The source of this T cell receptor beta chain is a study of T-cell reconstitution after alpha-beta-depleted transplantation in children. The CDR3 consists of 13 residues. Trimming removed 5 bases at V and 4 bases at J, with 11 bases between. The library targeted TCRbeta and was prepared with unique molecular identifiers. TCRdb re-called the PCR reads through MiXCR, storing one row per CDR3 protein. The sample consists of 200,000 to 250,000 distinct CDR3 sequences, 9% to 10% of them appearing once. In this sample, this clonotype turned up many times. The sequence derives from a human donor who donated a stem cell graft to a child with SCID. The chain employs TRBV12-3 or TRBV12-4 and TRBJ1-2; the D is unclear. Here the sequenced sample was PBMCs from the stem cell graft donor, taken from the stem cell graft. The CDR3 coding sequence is TGTGCCAGCAGTCTGGGAGAAGGCTATGGCTACACCTTC. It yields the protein CASSLGEGYGYTF.